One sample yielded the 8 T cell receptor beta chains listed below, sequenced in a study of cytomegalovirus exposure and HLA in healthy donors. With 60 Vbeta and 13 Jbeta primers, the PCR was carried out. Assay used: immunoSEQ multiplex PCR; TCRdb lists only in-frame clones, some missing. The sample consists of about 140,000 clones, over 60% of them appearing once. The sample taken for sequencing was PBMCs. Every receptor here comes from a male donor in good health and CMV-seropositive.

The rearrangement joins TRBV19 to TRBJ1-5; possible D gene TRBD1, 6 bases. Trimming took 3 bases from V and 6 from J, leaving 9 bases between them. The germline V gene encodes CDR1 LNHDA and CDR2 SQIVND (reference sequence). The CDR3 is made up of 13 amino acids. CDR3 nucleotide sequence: TGTGCCAGTAGTATGGCGGGGGCTCAGCCCCAGCATTTT. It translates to CASSMAGAQPQHF. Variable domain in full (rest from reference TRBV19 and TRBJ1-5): DGGITQSPKYLFRKEGQNVTLSCEQNLNHDAMYWYRQDPGQGLRLIYYSQIVNDFQKGDIAEGYSVSREKKESFPLTVTSAQKNPTAFYLCASSMAGAQPQHFGDGTRLSIL.

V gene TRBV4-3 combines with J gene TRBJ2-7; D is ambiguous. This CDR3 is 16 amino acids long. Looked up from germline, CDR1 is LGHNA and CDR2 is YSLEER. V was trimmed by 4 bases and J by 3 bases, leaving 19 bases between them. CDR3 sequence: CASSPNDGLSVYEQYF. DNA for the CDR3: TGCGCCAGCAGCCCTAACGACGGCTTGAGCGTCTACGAGCAGTACTTC.

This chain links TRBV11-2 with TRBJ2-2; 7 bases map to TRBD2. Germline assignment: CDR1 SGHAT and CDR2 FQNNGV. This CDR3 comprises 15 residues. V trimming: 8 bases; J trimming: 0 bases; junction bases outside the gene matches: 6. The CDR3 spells CASGDGRTNTGELFF. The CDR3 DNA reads TGTGCCAGCGGCGACGGGAGGACGAACACCGGGGAGCTGTTTTTT.

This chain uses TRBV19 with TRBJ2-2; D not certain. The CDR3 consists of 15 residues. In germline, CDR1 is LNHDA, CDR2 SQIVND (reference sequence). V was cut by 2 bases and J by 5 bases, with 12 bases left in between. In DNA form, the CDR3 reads TGTGCCAGTAGTATAAGGCGGCAGTATACCGGGGAGCTGTTTTTT. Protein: CASSIRRQYTGELFF.

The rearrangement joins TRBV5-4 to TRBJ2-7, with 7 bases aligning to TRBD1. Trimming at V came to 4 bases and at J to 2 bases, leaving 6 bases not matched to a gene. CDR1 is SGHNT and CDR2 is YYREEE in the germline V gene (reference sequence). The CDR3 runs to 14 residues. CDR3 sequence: CASSHRGSTYEQYF. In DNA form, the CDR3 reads TGTGCCAGCAGCCACAGGGGTTCAACCTACGAGCAGTACTTC.

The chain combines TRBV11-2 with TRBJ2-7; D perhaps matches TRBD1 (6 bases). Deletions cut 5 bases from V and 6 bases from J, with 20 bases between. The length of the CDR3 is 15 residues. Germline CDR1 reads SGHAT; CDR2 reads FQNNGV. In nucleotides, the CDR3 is TGTGCCAGCAGCATCCTACTAGGCCCCAGGGGCGAGCAGTACTTC. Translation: CASSILLGPRGEQYF.

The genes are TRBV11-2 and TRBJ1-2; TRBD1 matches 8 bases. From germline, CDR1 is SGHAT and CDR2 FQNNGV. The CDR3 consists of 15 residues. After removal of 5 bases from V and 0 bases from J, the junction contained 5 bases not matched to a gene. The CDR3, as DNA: TGTGCCAGCAGCCCGGAACAGGGGGCTAACTATGGCTACACCTTC. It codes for CASSPEQGANYGYTF.

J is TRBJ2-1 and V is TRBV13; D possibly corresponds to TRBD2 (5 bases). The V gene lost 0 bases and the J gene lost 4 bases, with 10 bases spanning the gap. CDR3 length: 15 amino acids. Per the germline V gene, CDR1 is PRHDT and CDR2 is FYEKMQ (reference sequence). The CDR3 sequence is CASSLGSGLYNEQFF. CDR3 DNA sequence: TGTGCCAGCAGCTTAGGTTCCGGACTTTACAATGAGCAGTTCTTC.